The T cell receptor (beta chain) under discussion was sequenced for a study of post-analysis software for immune sequencing data. Study in general: Both relapsing-remitting and secondary progressive multiple sclerosis featured among the disease courses, as did progressive-relapsing multiple sclerosis. Broader study findings: Under F measure analysis, samples from one preparation batch co-clustered strongly. Normalized Chao1 diversity in multiple sclerosis patients fell significantly below that of controls. Comparison of patients with controls showed five TRBV segments more frequent in patients, TRBV5-6, TRBV5-1 and TRBV20-1 among them.

This clonotype was detected a few times. The antigen remains undetermined. The CDR3 has 11 amino acids. With 8 bases removed from V and 5 bases from J, the gap between germline ends came to 9 bases. The germline V gene encodes CDR1 MGHDK and CDR2 SYGVNS. Unique molecular identifiers were built into the TCR beta cDNA libraries. TCRdb redid the calling of the PCR reads with MiXCR, one entry per CDR3 protein. Among some 800,000 distinct CDR3 sequences listed, roughly 46% were seen once. The sequence was collected from a girl between 5 and 17 years old with multiple sclerosis. The sample consisted of blood. This chain uses TRBV25-1 with TRBJ2-5; no clear D gene. DNA of the CDR3: TGTGCCAGCGCGACCGTTGAGACCCAGTACTTC. Translating it yields CASATVETQYF. Full variable domain (outside the CDR3, taken from reference TRBV25-1 and TRBJ2-5): EADIYQTPRYLVIGTGKKITLECSQTMGHDKMYWYQQDPGMELHLIHYSYGVNSTEKGDLSSESTVSRIRTEHFPLTLESARPSHTSQYLCASATVETQYFGPGTRLLVL.